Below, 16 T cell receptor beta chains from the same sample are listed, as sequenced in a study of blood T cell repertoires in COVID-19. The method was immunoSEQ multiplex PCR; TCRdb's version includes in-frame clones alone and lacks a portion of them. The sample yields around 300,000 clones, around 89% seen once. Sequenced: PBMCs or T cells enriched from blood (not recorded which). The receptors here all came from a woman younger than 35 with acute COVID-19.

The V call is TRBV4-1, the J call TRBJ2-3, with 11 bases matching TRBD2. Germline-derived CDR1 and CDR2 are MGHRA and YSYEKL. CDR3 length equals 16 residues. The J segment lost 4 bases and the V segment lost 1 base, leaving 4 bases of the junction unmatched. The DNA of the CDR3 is TGCGCCAGCAGCCAAGTGGGACTAGCGGAGTCAGATACGCAGTATTTT. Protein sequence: CASSQVGLAESDTQYF.

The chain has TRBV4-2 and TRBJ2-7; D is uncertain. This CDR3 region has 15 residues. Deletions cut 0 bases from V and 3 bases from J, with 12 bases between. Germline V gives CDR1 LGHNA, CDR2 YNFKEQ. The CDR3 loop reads CASSQDSGQYYEQYF. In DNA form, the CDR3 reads TGTGCCAGCAGCCAAGATTCTGGGCAGTACTACGAGCAGTACTTC.

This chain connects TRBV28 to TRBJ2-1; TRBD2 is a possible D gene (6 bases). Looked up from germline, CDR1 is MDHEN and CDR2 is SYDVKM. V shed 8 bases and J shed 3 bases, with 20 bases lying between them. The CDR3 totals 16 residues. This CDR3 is CASALGPRDYYNEQFF. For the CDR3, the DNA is TGTGCCAGCGCACTGGGGCCGCGGGATTACTACAATGAGCAGTTCTTC.

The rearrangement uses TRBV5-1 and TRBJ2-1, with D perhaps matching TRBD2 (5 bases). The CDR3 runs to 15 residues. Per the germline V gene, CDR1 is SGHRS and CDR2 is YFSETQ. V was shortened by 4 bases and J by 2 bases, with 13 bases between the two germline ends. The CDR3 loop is CASSVASEPYNEQFF. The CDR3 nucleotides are TGCGCCAGCAGCGTAGCGTCTGAGCCCTACAATGAGCAGTTCTTC. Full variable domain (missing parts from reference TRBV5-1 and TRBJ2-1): KAGVTQTPRYLIKTRGQQVTLSCSPISGHRSVSWYQQTPGQGLQFLFEYFSETQRNKGNFPGRFSGRQFSNSRSEMNVSTLELGDSALYLCASSVASEPYNEQFFGPGTRLTVL.

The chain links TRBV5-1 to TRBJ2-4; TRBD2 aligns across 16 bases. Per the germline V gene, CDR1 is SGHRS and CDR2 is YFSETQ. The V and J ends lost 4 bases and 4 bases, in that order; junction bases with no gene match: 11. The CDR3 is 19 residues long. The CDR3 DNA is TGCGCCAGCAGCCCCAATCCGGGACTAGCGGGAGGGGAGAAAAACATTCAGTACTTC. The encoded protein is CASSPNPGLAGGEKNIQYF.

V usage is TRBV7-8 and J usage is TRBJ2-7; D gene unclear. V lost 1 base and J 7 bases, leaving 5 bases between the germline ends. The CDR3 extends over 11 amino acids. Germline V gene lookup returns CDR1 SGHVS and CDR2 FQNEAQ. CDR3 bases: TGTGCCAGCAGCTTAGGGGCAGAGCAGTACTTC. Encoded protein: CASSLGAEQYF.

The CDR3 DNA reads TGTGCCACCAAGAGGGCATATAGCACAGATACGCAGTATTTT. It encodes CATKRAYSTDTQYF. J is TRBJ2-3 and V is TRBV2, with D possibly TRBD2 on 5 matching bases. The CDR3 has 14 residues. Germline V gene sequence: CDR1 SNHLY, CDR2 FYNNEI. Trimming removed 10 bases at V and 0 bases at J, with 14 bases between.

The CDR3 nucleotides read TGTGCCAGCAGGGACACAGGGAATTCACCCCTCCACTTT. Its protein product is CASRDTGNSPLHF. V is TRBV6-5 and J is TRBJ1-6, with D perhaps TRBD1 (6 bases). Deletions cut 6 bases from V and 7 bases from J, with 10 bases between. The CDR3 contains 13 residues. CDR1 and CDR2 (germline): MNHEY, SVGAGI.

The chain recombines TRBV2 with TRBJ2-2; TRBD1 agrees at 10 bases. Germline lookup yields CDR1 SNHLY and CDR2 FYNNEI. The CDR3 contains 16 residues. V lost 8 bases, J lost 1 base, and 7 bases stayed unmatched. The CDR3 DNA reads TGTGCCAGCGGAAAGGGACAGGGGAGGAACACCGGGGAGCTGTTTTTT. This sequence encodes CASGKGQGRNTGELFF.

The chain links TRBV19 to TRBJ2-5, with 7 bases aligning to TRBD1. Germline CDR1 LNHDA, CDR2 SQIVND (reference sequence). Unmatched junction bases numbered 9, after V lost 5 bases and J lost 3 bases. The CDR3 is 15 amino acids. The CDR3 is CASSVLRDSKETQYF. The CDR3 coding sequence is TGTGCCAGTAGTGTCCTCCGGGACAGCAAAGAGACCCAGTACTTC.

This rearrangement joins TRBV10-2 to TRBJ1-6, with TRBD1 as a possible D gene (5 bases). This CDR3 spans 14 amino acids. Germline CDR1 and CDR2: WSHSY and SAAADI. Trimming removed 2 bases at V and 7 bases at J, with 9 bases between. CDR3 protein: CASSEDRTNSPLHF. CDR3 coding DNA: TGCGCCAGCAGTGAGGACAGAACAAATTCACCCCTCCACTTT.

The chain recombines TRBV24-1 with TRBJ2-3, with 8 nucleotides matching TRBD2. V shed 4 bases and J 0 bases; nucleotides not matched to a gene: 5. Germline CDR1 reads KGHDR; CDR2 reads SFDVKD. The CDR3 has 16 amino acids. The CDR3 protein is CATSDLSGTSTDTQYF. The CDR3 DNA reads TGTGCCACCAGTGACCTTAGCGGGACCAGCACAGATACGCAGTATTTT.

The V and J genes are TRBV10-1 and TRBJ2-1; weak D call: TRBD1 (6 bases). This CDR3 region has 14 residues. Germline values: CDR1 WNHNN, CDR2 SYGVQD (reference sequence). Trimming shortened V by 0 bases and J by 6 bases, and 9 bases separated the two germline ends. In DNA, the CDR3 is TGCGCCAGCAGTGAGTCAACAGGGAGCAATGAGCAGTTCTTC. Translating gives CASSESTGSNEQFF.

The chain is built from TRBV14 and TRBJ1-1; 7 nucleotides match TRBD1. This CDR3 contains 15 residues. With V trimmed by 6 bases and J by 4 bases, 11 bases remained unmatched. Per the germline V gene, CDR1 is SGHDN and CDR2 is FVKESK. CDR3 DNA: TGTGCCAGCAGTCGAGACAGGGTGAGCGGCACTGAAGCTTTCTTT. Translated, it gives CASSRDRVSGTEAFF.

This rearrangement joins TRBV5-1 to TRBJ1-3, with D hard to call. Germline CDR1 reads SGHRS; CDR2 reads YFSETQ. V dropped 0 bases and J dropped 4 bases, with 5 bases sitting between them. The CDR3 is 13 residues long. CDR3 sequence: CASSLGGGNTIYF. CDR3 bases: TGCGCCAGCAGCTTGGGAGGGGGAAACACCATATATTTT.

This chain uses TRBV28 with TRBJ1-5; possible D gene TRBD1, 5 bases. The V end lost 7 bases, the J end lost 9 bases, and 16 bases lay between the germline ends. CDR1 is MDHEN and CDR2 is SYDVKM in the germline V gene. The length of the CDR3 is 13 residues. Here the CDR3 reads CASTWGGQRPQHF. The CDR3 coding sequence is TGTGCCAGCACCTGGGGCGGCCAGCGGCCCCAGCATTTT.